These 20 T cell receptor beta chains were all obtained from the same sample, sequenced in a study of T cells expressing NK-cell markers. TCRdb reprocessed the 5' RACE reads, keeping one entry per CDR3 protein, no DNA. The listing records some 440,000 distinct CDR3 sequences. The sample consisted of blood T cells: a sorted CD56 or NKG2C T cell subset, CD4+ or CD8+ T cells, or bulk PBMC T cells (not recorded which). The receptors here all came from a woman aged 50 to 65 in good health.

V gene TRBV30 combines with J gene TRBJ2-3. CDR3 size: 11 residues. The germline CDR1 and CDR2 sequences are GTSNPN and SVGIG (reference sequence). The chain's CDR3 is CAWSVSDTQYF.

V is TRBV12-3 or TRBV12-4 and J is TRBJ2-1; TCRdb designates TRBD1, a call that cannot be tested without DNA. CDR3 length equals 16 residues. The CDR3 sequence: CASTVGLAGPYNEQFF.

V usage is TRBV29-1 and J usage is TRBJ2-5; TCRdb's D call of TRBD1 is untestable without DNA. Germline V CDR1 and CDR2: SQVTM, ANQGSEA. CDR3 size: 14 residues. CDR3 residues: CSVASRQGQETQYF.

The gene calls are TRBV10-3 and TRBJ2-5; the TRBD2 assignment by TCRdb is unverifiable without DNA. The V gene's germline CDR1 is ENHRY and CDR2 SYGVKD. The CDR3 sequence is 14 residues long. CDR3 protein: CAVGGGDLGETQYF.

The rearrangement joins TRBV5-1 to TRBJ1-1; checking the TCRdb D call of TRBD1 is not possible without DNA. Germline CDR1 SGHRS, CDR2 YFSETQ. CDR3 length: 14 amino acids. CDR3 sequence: CASHRGTANTEAFF.

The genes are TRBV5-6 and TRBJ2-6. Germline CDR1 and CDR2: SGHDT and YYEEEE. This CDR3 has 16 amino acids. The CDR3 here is CASSGMGISGANVLTF. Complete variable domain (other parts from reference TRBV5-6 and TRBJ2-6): DAGVTQSPTHLIKTRGQQVTLRCSPKSGHDTVSWYQQALGQGPQFIFQYYEEEERQRGNFPDRFSGHQFPNYSSELNVNALLLGDSALYLCASSGMGISGANVLTFGAGSRLTVL.

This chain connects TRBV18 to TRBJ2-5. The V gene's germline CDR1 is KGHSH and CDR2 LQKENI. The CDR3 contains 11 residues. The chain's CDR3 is CASSPEETQYF.

Here the CDR3 reads CAISDRNLASEQFF. The rearrangement joins TRBV10-3 to TRBJ2-1; TCRdb indicates TRBD2, and absent DNA this call remains unverified. The CDR3 loop spans 14 amino acids. CDR1 and CDR2 (germline): ENHRY, SYGVKD.

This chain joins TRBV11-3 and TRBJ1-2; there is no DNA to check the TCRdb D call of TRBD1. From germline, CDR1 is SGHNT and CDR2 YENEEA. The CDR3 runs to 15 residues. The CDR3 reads CASSPRQGTAYGYTF. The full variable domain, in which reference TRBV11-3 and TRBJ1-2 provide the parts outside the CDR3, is EAGVVQSPRYKIIEKKQPVAFWCNPISGHNTLYWYLQNLGQGPELLIRYENEEAVDDSQLPKDRFSAERLKGVDSTLKIQPAELGDSAVYLCASSPRQGTAYGYTFGSGTRLTVV.

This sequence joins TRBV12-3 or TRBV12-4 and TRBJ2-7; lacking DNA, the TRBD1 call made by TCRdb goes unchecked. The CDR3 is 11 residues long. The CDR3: CASRGVYEQYF.

This CDR3 reads CASSSQSTDTQYF. The J gene is TRBJ2-3, the V gene TRBV5-5. Germline V gene lookup returns CDR1 SGHKS and CDR2 YYEKEE (reference sequence). The CDR3 length is 13 residues. Full variable domain (remainder filled in from reference TRBV5-5 and TRBJ2-3): DAGVTQSPTHLIKTRGQQVTLRCSPISGHKSVSWYQQVLGQGPQFIFQYYEKEERGRGNFPDRFSARQFPNYSSELNVNALLLGDSALYLCASSSQSTDTQYFGPGTRLTVL.

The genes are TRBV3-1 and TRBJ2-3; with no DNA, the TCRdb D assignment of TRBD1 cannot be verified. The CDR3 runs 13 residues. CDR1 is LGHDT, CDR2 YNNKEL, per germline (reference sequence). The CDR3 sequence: CASSQDGTRTQYF.

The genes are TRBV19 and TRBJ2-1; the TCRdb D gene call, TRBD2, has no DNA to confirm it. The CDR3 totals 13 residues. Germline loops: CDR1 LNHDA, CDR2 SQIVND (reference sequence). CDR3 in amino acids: CASTSGVYNEQFF.

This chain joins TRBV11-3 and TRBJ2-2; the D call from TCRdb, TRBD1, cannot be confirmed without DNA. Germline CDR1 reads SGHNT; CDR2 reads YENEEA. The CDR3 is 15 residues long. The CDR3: CASNPEDGNTGELFF.

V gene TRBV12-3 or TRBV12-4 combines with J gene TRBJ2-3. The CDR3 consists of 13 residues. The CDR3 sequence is CACRTTSTDTQYF.

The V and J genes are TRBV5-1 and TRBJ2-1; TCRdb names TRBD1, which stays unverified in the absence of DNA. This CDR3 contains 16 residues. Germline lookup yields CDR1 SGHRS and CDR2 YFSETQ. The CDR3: CASRRDGTGTFDEQFF.

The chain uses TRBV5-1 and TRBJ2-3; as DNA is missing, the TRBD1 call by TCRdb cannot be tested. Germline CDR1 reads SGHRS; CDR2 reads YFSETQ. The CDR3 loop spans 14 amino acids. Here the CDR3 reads CASSLAGGRDTQYF.

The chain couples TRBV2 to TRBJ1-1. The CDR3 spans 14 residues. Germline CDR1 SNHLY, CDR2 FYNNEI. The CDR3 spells CASSVDRTSRVTFF.

Here the CDR3 reads CASSLFSLGAQYF. The chain carries TRBV7-9 and TRBJ2-5; TCRdb indicates TRBD1, and absent DNA this call remains unverified. Germline assignment: CDR1 SEHNR and CDR2 FQNEAQ (reference sequence). The CDR3 has 13 amino acids.

The CDR3 reads CASTSGTGRSKETQYF. The V and J genes are TRBV19 and TRBJ2-5; the D gene TCRdb calls, TRBD1, cannot be checked with no DNA. Germline V gene data show CDR1 as LNHDA and CDR2 as SQIVND (reference sequence). The CDR3 has 16 amino acids.